What follows is one T cell receptor (beta chain) and its context. What antigen it recognizes has not been identified. No per-base quality is available; no much larger clone lies one base away. Collaborating institutions collected whole blood in K2EDTA tubes following their own protocols. For TCRbeta analysis, collaborators shipped samples as frozen whole blood, isolated PBMCs, or DNA extracted from either of those sample types. The immunoSEQ Assay, a bias-controlled multiplex PCR, was used to amplify TCRbeta CDR3 regions from genomic DNA. The original methods were these. Within the assay, amplification of reference gene primers was used to estimate how many nucleated cells each sample contained. Sequence reads were collapsed and filtered to measure the absolute abundance of every unique TCRbeta CDR3 rearrangement. For each sample, productive Simpson clonality was calculated by taking the square root of Simpson's diversity index across productive rearrangements. The immuneACCESS repertoire file appears here via TCRdb, limited to in-frame rearrangements. These files lack a portion of the clones; in checked studies, under half of the deficit traces to unresolved V genes, and the cause of the others is not known. That table furnishes V, J and clone size, whereas the DNA furnished D and trimming. This sample lists 120,000 or so clones; 85% to 90% were detected once. The ten largest clones take up approximately 28% of the sample.

The record originates from a study of blood T cell repertoires in COVID-19 (dated by TCRdb to the early 2020s). The study in broad terms: Collaborator samples came from the United States, Italy and Spain and covered acute and convalescent phases of COVID-19. Where available, HLA class I and class II types were taken from metadata supplied by the sample provider and were not determined by assay-based typing. The repertoires were released in a freely available public database meant as a resource for research on the immune response to SARS-CoV-2. Subjects who had been exposed to COVID-19, were actively infected with it, or had recovered from it provided the deeply sampled blood TCRbeta repertoires that made up the dataset. Sample metadata almost always included a de-identified subject ID, COVID-19 status, age in years and sex. The material from the prospective study consisted of cDNA or gDNA derived from T cells, B-cell-depleted T cells, or PBMCs. The samples were drawn from the first 160 participants of the ongoing ImmuneRACE study and from 1,254 subjects provided by 6 global collaborators.

On the study overall, not on this receptor specifically: The amount of clinical and demographic metadata varied by source and participant and was provided uncurated.

This receptor was taken from a man aged 65-85 years with active or convalescent COVID-19. Sequenced input: peripheral blood.

The nucleotides are TGTGCCATCAGGCAGGGGCTCTCTGGAAACACCATATATTTT. It encodes CAIRQGLSGNTIYF. The sequence is built from TRBV10-3 and TRBJ1-3, and the D gene may be TRBD1, 6 bases matching. Via the germline V gene, CDR1 is ENHRY and CDR2 SYGVKD. The junction shows trimming of 6 bases on V and 0 bases on J, plus 9 bases between the germline ends. Reading from cysteine to phenylalanine, the CDR3 counts 14 amino acids. Just the 42-base CDR3 DNA is kept, in frame starting at base 1.